A single sample is the source of the 18 T cell receptor beta chains below, sequenced in a study of post-analysis software for immune sequencing data. Points from the study as a whole: Included in a set of four or five TRBV segments more frequent in patients than controls were TRBV5-6, TRBV5-1 and TRBV20-1.

No cognate antigen is known for these TCRs. TCR beta libraries were prepared from cDNA with unique molecular identifiers. TCRdb reprocessed the PCR reads with MiXCR, giving one entry per CDR3 protein. The data show roughly 540,000 distinct CDR3 sequences, around a third seen once. The sample was blood. The receptor set was obtained from a girl aged 2-17 years with multiple sclerosis.

This clonotype came up many times. The rearrangement joins TRBV5-1 to TRBJ1-2; tentative D call: TRBD1 (6 bases). V was pared by 3 bases and J by 5 bases, with 8 bases between. CDR1 SGHRS and CDR2 YFSETQ come from the germline V gene. This CDR3 has 12 amino acids. CDR3 in amino acids: CASSSDRYGYTF. The CDR3 nucleotides read TGCGCCAGCAGCTCGGACAGATATGGCTACACCTTC.

The rearrangement links TRBV5-6 to TRBJ2-4; D remains ambiguous. V was cut by 1 base and J by 0 bases, with 20 bases left in between. CDR1 is SGHDT and CDR2 is YYEEEE in the germline V gene. This CDR3 has 19 amino acids. As DNA, the CDR3 is TGTGCCAGCAGCTTGAGTTTTCCCGGGCCACCCCTAGCCAAAAACATTCAGTACTTC. This codes for CASSLSFPGPPLAKNIQYF. Combining the CDR3 with reference TRBV5-6 and TRBJ2-4 gives the whole variable domain DAGVTQSPTHLIKTRGQQVTLRCSPKSGHDTVSWYQQALGQGPQFIFQYYEEEERQRGNFPDRFSGHQFPNYSSELNVNALLLGDSALYLCASSLSFPGPPLAKNIQYFGAGTRLSVL.

The gene calls are TRBV15 and TRBJ2-5; the D is unclear. The CDR3 totals 15 residues. The V end was cut by 0 bases, the J end by 1 base, with 9 bases between. CDR1 is LNHNV, CDR2 YYDKDF, per germline (reference sequence). CDR3 in DNA: TGTGCCACCAGCAGAGATCATCGGACCCAAGAGACCCAGTACTTC. It translates to CATSRDHRTQETQYF.

The sample holds a few counts of this clonotype. The rearrangement uses TRBV2 and TRBJ1-2, with TRBD1 identical over 7 bases. Per the germline V gene, CDR1 is SNHLY and CDR2 is FYNNEI. This CDR3 has 15 residues. With V trimmed by 3 bases and J by 2 bases, 6 bases remained unmatched. CDR3 sequence reads: CASSEREGANYGYTF. CDR3 DNA sequence: TGTGCCAGCAGTGAGAGGGAGGGGGCAAACTATGGCTACACCTTC.

This clonotype turned up a few times. The chain joins TRBV29-1 to TRBJ2-5, with a weak D call TRBD2 (7 bases). CDR1 and CDR2 from the germline V gene are SQVTM and ANQGSEA. V lost 0 bases and J 3 bases, leaving 17 bases between the germline ends. CDR3 length equals 16 residues. In DNA form, the CDR3 reads TGCAGCGTTGAAGATTTTGGGGCGGGGGCGAAAGAGACCCAGTACTTC. Translation gives CSVEDFGAGAKETQYF.

In its sample, this clonotype was seen a few times. J is TRBJ2-3 and V is TRBV20-1; 12 bases are shared with TRBD2. The V gene end was trimmed by 6 bases and the J gene end by 2 bases; junction bases not matched to a gene: 9. CDR3 length: 16 amino acids. In germline, CDR1 is DFQATT, CDR2 SNEGSKA (reference sequence). The CDR3: CSATTGTSGYTDTQYF. The CDR3 nucleotides read TGCAGTGCCACGACCGGGACTAGCGGGTACACAGATACGCAGTATTTT.

This clonotype has just a few counts. This rearrangement joins TRBV7-2 to TRBJ2-1; possible D gene TRBD2, 7 bases. Per the germline V gene, CDR1 is SGHTA and CDR2 is FQGNSA. V lost 0 bases and J lost 9, with 12 bases in between. The CDR3 is 14 residues long. As DNA, the CDR3 is TGTGCCAGCAGCTTAGCGGGGGGGCGCGTTGAGCAGTTCTTC. This sequence encodes CASSLAGGRVEQFF.

This clonotype occurred a few times. The genes are TRBV5-1 and TRBJ2-1, with D possibly being TRBD1 (5 bases). Germline-derived CDR1 and CDR2 are SGHRS and YFSETQ. CDR3 length: 16 amino acids. V lost 4 bases and J 6 bases, leaving 20 bases between the germline ends. CDR3 DNA: TGCGCCAGCAGCATCTCAGGGATCGTAAGGGGCAATGAGCAGTTCTTC. This encodes CASSISGIVRGNEQFF.

This clonotype was detected a few times. This chain connects TRBV5-1 to TRBJ2-1; D might be TRBD2 (6 bases). The ends were cut back, 0 bases at V and 4 bases at J, with 14 bases in the middle. Looked up from germline, CDR1 is SGHRS and CDR2 is YFSETQ. CDR3 length equals 16 residues. The CDR3 region is CASSLVRGTSYNEQFF. The CDR3 DNA follows: TGCGCCAGCAGCTTGGTACGGGGGACGAGTTACAATGAGCAGTTCTTC.

The rearrangement joins TRBV29-1 to TRBJ1-5, with 8 bases lining up with TRBD1. This CDR3 has 13 residues. V lost 6 bases, J lost 4 bases, and 5 bases stayed unmatched. Germline values: CDR1 SQVTM, CDR2 ANQGSEA. CDR3 nucleotide sequence: TGCAGCGTCCGGGACAGGTGGAATCAGCCCCAGCATTTT. Encoded protein: CSVRDRWNQPQHF.

There are a few counts of this clonotype. The chain joins TRBV10-3 to TRBJ2-3, with TRBD2 identical over 9 bases. Losses at the gene ends were 8 bases for V and 3 bases for J; bases not matched to a gene: 3. Germline loops: CDR1 ENHRY, CDR2 SYGVKD. The CDR3 length is 13 residues. The CDR3 bases are TGTGCCATCGGGGCGGGGGGGACAGATACGCAGTATTTT. As protein: CAIGAGGTDTQYF.

This clonotype was observed a few times. The V gene is TRBV10-3, the J gene TRBJ2-5, with D tentatively TRBD2 (5 bases). CDR1 and CDR2 from the germline V gene are ENHRY and SYGVKD. V was trimmed by 2 bases and J by 2 bases, leaving 6 bases between them. The CDR3 is made up of 13 amino acids. The CDR3 loop reads CAISEREQETQYF. The CDR3 region has the DNA TGTGCCATCAGTGAGAGGGAGCAAGAGACCCAGTACTTC.

This clonotype has only a few counts. The chain has TRBV7-9 and TRBJ2-5; 8 positions match TRBD1. Germline V gives CDR1 SEHNR, CDR2 FQNEAQ (reference sequence). V shed 5 bases, J shed 5 bases, and the junction held 4 bases outside the gene matches. CDR3 size: 13 residues. Here the CDR3 reads CASSPRGLETQYF. CDR3 sequence (DNA): TGTGCCAGCAGCCCCAGGGGGCTGGAGACCCAGTACTTC.

A few counts support this clonotype. The chain recombines TRBV10-3 with TRBJ2-5; D not resolved. CDR3 length: 16 residues. Germline assignment: CDR1 ENHRY and CDR2 SYGVKD. V lost 0 bases and J lost 1, with 12 bases in between. CDR3 protein: CAISESRGTLQETQYF. CDR3 sequence (DNA): TGTGCCATCAGTGAGTCTCGCGGAACCCTCCAAGAGACCCAGTACTTC.

This clonotype was seen a single time. This sequence joins TRBV12-3 or TRBV12-4 and TRBJ2-3; D could derive from TRBD1 or TRBD2 (6 bases each). The V end was cut by 7 bases, the J end by 5 bases, with 16 bases between. The length of the CDR3 is 14 residues. CDR3 in DNA: TGTGCCAGCACCGGGAGTGGGGGCTTAGATACGCAGTATTTT. This gives the protein CASTGSGGLDTQYF.

This clonotype was seen a handful of times. The V and J genes are TRBV27 and TRBJ2-7; D is possibly TRBD2 (6 bases). This CDR3 has 15 amino acids. Germline CDR1 reads MNHEY; CDR2 reads SMNVEV (reference sequence). V was shortened by 0 bases and J by 1 base, with 10 bases between the two germline ends. The CDR3 is CASSLSTGTSYEQYF. In DNA, the CDR3 is TGTGCCAGCAGTTTATCGACCGGGACTTCCTACGAGCAGTACTTC.

This clonotype was detected ten times or more. The chain joins TRBV29-1 to TRBJ2-3, with D possibly TRBD1 on 5 matching bases. There are 13 residues in the CDR3. The V and J ends lost 4 bases and 4 bases respectively, with 12 bases between them. Germline CDR1 is SQVTM and CDR2 is ANQGSEA. CDR3 sequence (DNA): TGCAGCGTTGCCGGGCAGGGTGCAGATACGCAGTATTTT. Translation: CSVAGQGADTQYF.

This clonotype occurred a few times. DNA for the CDR3: TGTGCCAGCAGCCTTCTAGCGGGGGGCCTCCAAGAGACCCAGTACTTC. Encoded protein: CASSLLAGGLQETQYF. The rearrangement links TRBV14 to TRBJ2-5; 11 bases map to TRBD2. Looked up from germline, CDR1 is SGHDN and CDR2 is FVKESK. This CDR3 region has 16 residues. V lost 4 bases, J lost 1 base, and 5 bases stayed unmatched.